The present T cell receptor (beta chain) was sequenced within a study of cytomegalovirus exposure and HLA in healthy donors (dated by TCRdb to 2017 to 2019). With regard to the full study: According to an earlier analysis of around 600 of the donors, 150 million to 200 million T cells yielded 117 million unique TCR beta sequences and 250 to 350 Gb of sequence data. An early release that covered roughly 600 HLA-typed donors contained about 300 gigabases of sequencing data and around 85 million unique TCR sequences. Of the roughly 390 genotyped donors, about 84% fell in the genetic ancestry cluster associated with self-reported Caucasian donors. The aim of the study was to test whether cataloging public T cell receptors could identify signatures of past pathogen exposure. The study used immunosequencing to profile the T cell repertoires of 666 subjects and linked those repertoires to cytomegalovirus serostatus. Along with the approximately 620-subject first cohort, a separate validation cohort of over a hundred different subjects was used. To predict cytomegalovirus infection status, the study brought together high-throughput TCR immunosequencing, statistical association of individual TCRs with disease status, and machine learning. To study patterns of TCR occurrence, a later analysis re-analyzed previously published TCR beta repertoires from around 670 donors and added high-resolution HLA genotyping. Rather than using new phenotypic data, the later analysis identified candidate immune exposures from TCR beta sequences and from how often those sequences occurred across donors. An earlier analysis of around 640 of the donors used high-throughput TCR beta sequencing to judge whether each TCR beta V gene segment behaved as functional or pseudogenic. Alongside the repertoire data, information on donor age, sex, ethnicity and CMV serostatus was compiled. A later genetic analysis used genome-wide SNP genotypes for about three fifths of the 666 donors, treating that subset as a discovery cohort. All discovery cohort repertoires had been generated using a single sequencing platform. HLA typing included class I and class II loci at four-digit resolution. Typing coverage varied by locus: roughly 629-640 donors for A, B, C, DRB1 and DQB1; approximately 520 for DQA1; more than 600 for DPA1; fewer than 480 for DPB1. About 5 DR-DQ haplotypes were handled as single units for association and clustering, since linkage in the cohort was strong. On average, 235,054 unique TCR beta nucleotide sequences were sequenced per donor among 350 to 400 genotyped donors of the cohort, with about 17% of those sequences being non-productive. The study at large found these results: A group of highly shared sequence variants was considered likely to be a technical artifact of the sequencing pipeline. According to a later analysis, most CMV-associated TCR beta chains appeared to be HLA-restricted, and the HLA associations seemed to be driven largely by CMV exposure. Roughly uniform sequencing depth across donors was assumed in presence/absence analyses, although this assumption may not hold. A later analysis found that HLA-associated TCR beta chains were more clonally expanded and had lower generation probabilities than equally common non-associated chains. Most TCR sequences were seen in very few donors, while some public TCRs were found in many individuals. Because some donors lacked HLA typing at each locus, the association tests relied only on the typed subset. When HLA alleles, especially DR and DQ, strongly co-occurred, TCR associations were difficult to assign to individual alleles. The study listed 150 to 200 TCR beta chains as associated with cytomegalovirus. In a later analysis, the rate of TCR association differed among HLA loci, with DRB1 alleles having the most associated TCRs and HLA-C alleles having the fewest. In a later genetic analysis, fewer N-insertions in productive TCRs were reported among donors in an Asian-associated ancestry cluster than the approximately 710-donor mean. This cohort had only TCR beta chains sequenced, and the lack of alpha or paired-chain data limited which features could be detected. The classifier was reported to diagnose cytomegalovirus status with high specificity and sensitivity in both the original and validation cohorts. At a false discovery rate of 0.05, a later analysis linked under 20,000 TCR beta sequences to specific HLA alleles. Linkage disequilibrium might explain the correlated functional status among segregating V segments, but an unknown experimental factor could not be excluded. A later genetic analysis associated a missense DCLRE1C variant with V-gene and J-gene trimming of TCR beta chains, and an independent cohort replicated the association. An earlier analysis of some 590 of the donors showed that most TCR beta V segments appeared in productive rearrangements either about 87% or about 30% of the time, which broadly matched IMGT annotations. A further reported finding was that TCR beta sequences accurately predicted the HLA-A and HLA-B alleles for most subjects in the first cohort. Three of the identified cytomegalovirus-associated TCR beta chains were confirmed in vitro to be specific for cytomegalovirus antigens. According to the authors, the approach could potentially be generalized to other disease states and immunological phenotypes. Because counts were too low, 15 or so rarely observed V segments, including chromosome 9 orphons, were excluded from the earlier analysis of 587 of the donors. A later analysis reported that several top co-occurrence clusters appeared linked to parvovirus B19, influenza, CMV and Epstein-Barr virus. The only immune exposure information available for the cohort was CMV serostatus. Some IMGT-functional V segments, including TRBV6-2 and TRBV6-3, could not be distinguished by the 87-base-pair reads and were therefore excluded.

In total, roughly 670 healthy bone marrow donors made up the cohort. At the time of sampling, every cohort member was nominally healthy, though immune exposures that went unrecorded were likely present. The donor tested CMV seronegative, placing the donor among the approximately 360 seronegative members of the cohort. Each donor provided a peripheral blood sample, and peripheral blood mononuclear cells were used for TCR beta sequencing. The Qiagen DNeasy Blood Extraction Kit was used to extract genomic DNA from the blood cell samples. Points on this clone: The clone's antigen remains unknown. No base-level quality is on record; no much larger clone is a single base apart.

In the germline V gene, CDR1 corresponds to MNHEY and CDR2 to SVGAGI. There are 15 amino acids in the CDR3, from cysteine to phenylalanine inclusive. The read is trimmed to its CDR3 DNA, 45 bases read in frame from base 1. At the junction V is shortened by 0 bases and J by 7 bases, with 13 bases in between. Library preparation employed the immunoSEQ multiplex PCR assay. A mixture of 60 forward primers for TCR Vbeta segments and 13 reverse primers for TCR Jbeta segments was used in the multiplex PCR. The CDR3 region of rearranged TCR beta genes was amplified from genomic DNA by a multiplex PCR assay. On the Illumina HiSeq System, the amplified TCR beta libraries were sequenced as 87-base-pair reads. As for the authors' bioinformatics: Across the 670 or so repertoires, a later analysis counted 78 million or so unique TCR beta chains, 9.5 million to 12 million of which were shared by at least two donors. A nearest-neighbor algorithm error-corrected the raw reads and collapsed the reads into unique sequences, merging closely related sequences to remove PCR and sequencing errors. V, D and J gene segments were assigned by aligning CDR3 sequences to IMGT reference sequences. For a sequence to be retained, a match of at least six nucleotides to both a V gene segment and a J gene segment was required. Rearrangements were classified as productive when the CDR3 lacked stop codons and remained in frame with V and J, and all other rearrangements were classified as non-productive. Following IMGT convention, CDR3 was defined as the stretch from the second conserved V-encoded cysteine up to the conserved J-encoded phenylalanine. In an earlier analysis of roughly 580 of the donors, sequences lacking an unambiguous match to a single V gene segment were excluded. In an earlier analysis of about 590 of the donors, a V segment was called functional when productive rearrangements were above 56.7%, and segregating when the standard deviation between donors exceeded 5%. A statistical classification framework was developed to diagnose cytomegalovirus status using the catalog of TCR beta chain sequences. In a later analysis, TCR nucleotide sequences were compared against IMGT/GENE-DB human TR gene sequences so that V and J genes could be assigned. The TCRdist pipeline was used in a later analysis to assign CDR3 sequences and most-parsimonious VDJ recombination scenarios. In a later analysis, each TCR beta chain was defined by its CDR3 amino acid sequence together with its V-gene family, and reads lacking a unique V-gene family were excluded. A later analysis removed roughly 590 highly shared, low-generation-probability nucleotide sequences to deal with suspected cross-contamination and a sequencing artifact. In a later analysis, a clonal expansion index was calculated for each public chain from normalized within-repertoire ranks of inferred template counts. In a later analysis, generation probabilities were computed using a VDJ recombination model fitted to out-of-frame rearrangements, and the results were checked against IGoR. Hypergeometric tests were used in a later analysis to score TCR-TCR, TCR-HLA and TCR-CMV co-occurrence, with a repertoire-size bias correction applied to the TCR pairs. A later analysis estimated false discovery rates by permuting HLA or CMV assignments 20 times. A later analysis grouped co-occurring TCRs with DBSCAN, adding TCRdist sequence similarity when clustering within HLA-allele-positive subsets. Repertoires with fewer than 30,000 or more than 120,000 public chains were left out of co-occurrence clustering, as were five repertoires with anomalous nucleotide sharing. Here the immuneACCESS table is served through TCRdb, limited to in-frame sequences with V and J called. Missing clones are a known gap in these copies; in checked studies unresolved V genes cover under half, and the rest lacks a known reason. V, J and clone size derive from that table, while D and trimming were established from the DNA sequence. Across this sample there are around 150,000 clones, with about 80% seen only once. The top ten hold 2% to 2.5% of the sample.

The rearranged segments are TRBV6-5 and TRBJ1-5; TRBD1 could be the D gene, as 6 bases match. The source of this sequence is a man younger than 40 in good health and CMV-seronegative. Sequenced input: PBMCs. The CDR3 protein is CASSYSVGAGQPQHF. The sequence in DNA is TGTGCCAGCAGTTACTCGGTGGGGGCTGGGCAGCCCCAGCATTTT.